A selection of T cell receptor beta chains follows, all from one sample in a study of T-cell reconstitution after alpha-beta-depleted transplantation in children. TCRdb analysed the PCR reads with MiXCR anew, one entry per CDR3 protein. The table shows some 200,000 distinct CDR3 sequences, with about 9.6% occurring only once. Sequencing used PBMCs from the stem cell graft donor, obtained from the stem cell graft. The receptors were gathered from a human donor who donated a stem cell graft to a child with SCID. Each CDR3 is given with its conserved first and last residue. The D gene is left open where the match is weak. Clone size is shown for a subset of rows, as once, few, many or a class of expanded clone.

many,TRBV2,TRBD1,TRBJ1-2,TGTGCCAGCAGGCCCCAGGGGGTCTATGGCTACACCTTC,CASRPQGVYGYTF
-,TRBV4-1,-,TRBJ1-1,TGCGCCAGCAGCCGCGGGGACCAGAACACTGAAGCTTTCTTT,CASSRGDQNTEAFF
many,TRBV20-1,-,TRBJ2-5,TGCAGTGCACCCGGGGCCCGTCGGACCCAGTACTTC,CSAPGARRTQYF
many,TRBV10-3,-,TRBJ2-3,TGTGCCATCCGTTGGGGGGGGGCCTCCGATACGCAGTATTTT,CAIRWGGASDTQYF
many,TRBV3-1,-,TRBJ2-2,TGTGCCAGCAGCCAAGGGCCGCAGGGCGGCACCGGGGAGCTGTTTTTT,CASSQGPQGGTGELFF
many,TRBV5-1,-,TRBJ1-1,TGCGCCAGCAGCTTCTTAGACATCATGAACACTGAAGCTTTCTTT,CASSFLDIMNTEAFF
many,TRBV5-1,-,TRBJ1-2,TGCGCCAGCAGCAAAAGGGATTTAAACTATGGCTACACCTTC,CASSKRDLNYGYTF
many,TRBV5-1,-,TRBJ1-1,TGCGCCAGCAGCCCCCGGACAGCTAACACTGAAGCTTTCTTT,CASSPRTANTEAFF
many,TRBV9,TRBD2,TRBJ2-5,TGTGCCAGCAGCGTGAGAGCGGGGGGTTACCAAGAGACCCAGTACTTC,CASSVRAGGYQETQYF
-,TRBV20-1,TRBD1,TRBJ2-7,TGCAGTGCTAGAGAGCAGGGGGACTCCTACGAGCAGTACTTC,CSAREQGDSYEQYF
many,TRBV6-2/TRBV6-3,-,TRBJ2-1,TGTGCCAGCAGTTCCCAAGAGTACAATGAGCAGTTCTTC,CASSSQEYNEQFF
-,TRBV18,-,TRBJ2-3,TGTGCCAGCTCACCAGCCCACACAGGCACAGATACGCAGTATTTT,CASSPAHTGTDTQYF